This T cell receptor (beta chain) was identified during a study of identical twins. Study conclusions and caveats: Twins showed weaker excess sharing in their beta out-of-frame sequences. Findings depended on cross-sectional statistics rather than tracking the same donors.

V lost 5 bases to trimming and J lost 8 bases; unmatched junction nucleotides: 16. Looked up from germline, CDR1 is MDHEN and CDR2 is SYDVKM. There are 16 residues in the CDR3. TCRdb itself ran the 5' RACE reads through MiXCR, one entry per CDR3 protein. Of about 550,000 distinct CDR3 sequences in the sample, approximately 20% were seen once. There are a few counts of this clonotype. Its matching antigen is unknown. These records were also assigned to another study, of yellow fever vaccine responses in identical twins.

The receptor comes from a woman aged 18-29 years in good health. Sequencing input: CD4+ T cells sorted from blood. The V gene is TRBV28, the J gene TRBJ1-2; TRBD1 matches at 8 bases. The CDR3 sequence is CASSLVGTGMVEGYTF. CDR3 nucleotide sequence: TGTGCCAGCAGTCTGGTTGGGACAGGCATGGTAGAGGGCTACACCTTC.